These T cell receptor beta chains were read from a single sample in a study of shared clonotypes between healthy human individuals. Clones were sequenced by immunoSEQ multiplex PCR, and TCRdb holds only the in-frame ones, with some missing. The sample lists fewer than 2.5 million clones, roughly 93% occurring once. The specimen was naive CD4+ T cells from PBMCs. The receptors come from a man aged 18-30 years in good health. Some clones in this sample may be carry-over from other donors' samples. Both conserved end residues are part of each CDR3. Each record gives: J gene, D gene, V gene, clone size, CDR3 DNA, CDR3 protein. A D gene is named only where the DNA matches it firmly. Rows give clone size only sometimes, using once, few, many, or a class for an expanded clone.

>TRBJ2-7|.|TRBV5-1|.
TGCGCCAGCAGCGCCCCCCTCCCGGGACATAGGAGCTACGAGCAGTACTTC
CASSAPLPGHRSYEQYF
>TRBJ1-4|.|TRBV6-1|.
TGTGCCAGCAGTGAAAAAGGAGGGGGAATGATTTTAGTGGCAACTAATGAAAAACTGTTTTTT
CASSEKGGGMILVATNEKLFF
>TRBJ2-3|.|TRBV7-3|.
TGTGCCAGCAGCTCCGAGAGGACAGATACGCAGTATTTT
CASSSERTDTQYF
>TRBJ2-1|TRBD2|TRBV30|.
TGTGCCTGGAGTGGCCGCCCGCCGGGACTAGCGGGATTTCAGTTCTTC
CAWSGRPPGLAGFQFF
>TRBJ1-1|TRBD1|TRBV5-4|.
TGTGCCAGCAGCTACCCGACAGGGGGTCGTACTGAAGCTTTCTTT
CASSYPTGGRTEAFF
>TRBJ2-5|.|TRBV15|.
TGTGCCACCAGCAGAGATATGGGGACCCAGTACTTC
CATSRDMGTQYF
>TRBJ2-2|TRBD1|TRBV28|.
TGTGCCAGCAGTTTTTTCGGGACAGGGGGCGACACCGGGGAGCTGTTTTTT
CASSFFGTGGDTGELFF
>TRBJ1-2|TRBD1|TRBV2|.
TGTGCCAGCATCAGGGGGCGAAGCGAGAGTGGCTACACCTTC
CASIRGRSESGYTF
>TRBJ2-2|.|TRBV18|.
TGTGCCAGCTCACCGGGGGTTACGAACACCGGGGAGCTGTTTTTT
CASSPGVTNTGELFF
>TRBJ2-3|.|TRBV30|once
TGTGCCTGGAGTCCAACCTATACCTTCCCGGCGGTCACAGATACGCAGTATTTT
CAWSPTYTFPAVTDTQYF
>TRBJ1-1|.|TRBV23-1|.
TGCGCCAGCAGTCAATGGGGGGGCGTGAACACTGAAGCTTTCTTT
CASSQWGGVNTEAFF
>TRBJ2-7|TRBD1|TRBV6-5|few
TGTGCCAGCAGTTACTGGGGACAGGGTATCTCCGAGCAGTACTTC
CASSYWGQGISEQYF
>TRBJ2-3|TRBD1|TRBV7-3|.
TGTGCCAGCAGCTTGTTGGGACAGGCGAGCACAGATACGCAGTATTTT
CASSLLGQASTDTQYF
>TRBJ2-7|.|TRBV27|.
TGTGCCAGCCTGGCCTTCTCAATACCCTACGAGCAGTACTTC
CASLAFSIPYEQYF
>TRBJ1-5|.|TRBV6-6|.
TGTGCCAGCAGGGGGCAGGGAGATAGCAATCAGCCCCAGCATTTT
CASRGQGDSNQPQHF
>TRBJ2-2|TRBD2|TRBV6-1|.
TGTGCCAGCCGGGAGGGCGGGGGAGACACCGGGGAGCTGTTTTTT
CASREGGGDTGELFF